These T cell receptor beta chains were read from a single sample in a study of blood T cell repertoires in COVID-19. Some clones are missing from TCRdb's copy, which holds only in-frame ones; the method was immunoSEQ multiplex PCR. The sample lists 250,000 to 300,000 clones, just over 85% seen once, with 15% to 18% in the top ten. The sample comprised PBMCs or T cells enriched from blood (not recorded which). Source of these receptors: a man aged 18 to 29 who had recovered from COVID-19. The CDR3 runs from the conserved cysteine through the conserved F or W. Fields, in order: V gene, clone size, D gene, J gene, CDR3 length, CDR3 DNA, CDR3 protein. D genes are given only for firm matches. Clone size is not always given. Where it is, it says once, few, many or a class for expanded clones.

TRBV2	-	TRBD1	TRBJ1-1	15	TGTGCCAGCAGACTATACGGACAGGCCGCCACTGAAGCTTTCTTT	CASRLYGQAATEAFF
TRBV18	-	-	TRBJ1-1	16	TGTGCCAGCTCACCAGGGGGGTGGGGTTTGAACACTGAAGCTTTCTTT	CASSPGGWGLNTEAFF
TRBV4-2	-	-	TRBJ1-3	15	TGTGCCAGCAGCCAAGAGAGGGCAGTCCTAAACACCATATATTTT	CASSQERAVLNTIYF
TRBV28	-	-	TRBJ1-1	14	TGTGCCAGCAGTTTGCTAGGAACGCGCACTGAAGCTTTCTTT	CASSLLGTRTEAFF
TRBV4-2	-	-	TRBJ2-7	14	TGTGCCAGCAGCCAAGAACGAGTTTCCTACGAGCAGTACTTC	CASSQERVSYEQYF
TRBV10-2	once	TRBD2	TRBJ2-2	15	TGCGCCAGCAGTGGACTAGCGGGAGGTTCCGGGGAGCTGTTTTTT	CASSGLAGGSGELFF
TRBV27	-	-	TRBJ1-2	15	TGTGCCAGCAGGGGGTGGGGGGGCAGTAACTATGGCTACACCTTC	CASRGWGGSNYGYTF
TRBV5-1	-	-	TRBJ1-1	14	TGCGCCAGCAGCCCGGGGATGGGGAGTGTCCCGGCTTTCTTT	CASSPGMGSVPAFF
TRBV5-1	-	-	TRBJ1-4	15	TGCGCCAGCAGCTTGGCTGGGCGGGGGAATGAAAAACTGTTTTTT	CASSLAGRGNEKLFF
TRBV7-9	-	TRBD2	TRBJ2-7	19	TGTGCCAGCAGCTACCCGGGACTAGCGGGGGGCCCCAACTCCTACGAGCAGTACTTC	CASSYPGLAGGPNSYEQYF
TRBV3-1/TRBV3-2	-	-	TRBJ2-3	14	TGTGCCAGCAGCCAAGGTATAAGCACAGATACGCAGTATTTT	CASSQGISTDTQYF
TRBV6-2/TRBV6-3	-	TRBD2	TRBJ2-2	15	TGTGCCAGCAGTACTAGCGGGGGGATCTCCGGGGAGCTGTTTTTT	CASSTSGGISGELFF
TRBV19	-	TRBD1	TRBJ1-2	16	TGTGCCAGTAGTTTGAAGTCCGGGACAGGGTCCTATGGCTACACCTTC	CASSLKSGTGSYGYTF
TRBV7-9	once	TRBD1	TRBJ2-5	18	TGTGCCAGCAGCTTTCCGGACAGGGTCCGTTCCGTTATGGAGACCCAGTACTTC	CASSFPDRVRSVMETQYF
TRBV19	-	-	TRBJ2-3	14	TGTGCCAGTAGTATAGCTGGAGTCACAGATACGCAGTATTTT	CASSIAGVTDTQYF
TRBV2	few	-	TRBJ1-1	10	TGTGCCAGCATCGACAGGGAAGCTTTCTTT	CASIDREAFF
TRBV12-3/TRBV12-4	once	-	TRBJ2-1	13	TGTGCCAGCAGTTCGGGACAATACAATGAGCAGTTCTTC	CASSSGQYNEQFF
TRBV6-5	-	-	TRBJ1-1	15	TGTGCCAGCAGCCGTATCGGGGGAGGAAACACTGAAGCTTTCTTT	CASSRIGGGNTEAFF
TRBV5-1	-	-	TRBJ1-1	16	TGCGCCAGCAGCTTGGGCCCACAACAGGGGAACACTGAAGCTTTCTTT	CASSLGPQQGNTEAFF
TRBV5-6	-	TRBD2	TRBJ2-1	16	TGTGCCAGCAGCTTGGGAATCAGCGGGAGTTACAATGAGCAGTTCTTC	CASSLGISGSYNEQFF
TRBV28	-	TRBD2	TRBJ2-1	15	TGTGCCAGCAGTATACTAGCGGAGAGCAACAATGAGCAGTTCTTC	CASSILAESNNEQFF
TRBV3-1/TRBV3-2	-	TRBD1	TRBJ2-2	14	TGTGCCAGCACCCAGGGACAGTTCACCGGGGAGCTGTTTTTT	CASTQGQFTGELFF
TRBV6-4	-	-	TRBJ2-2	16	TGTGCCAGCAGTCCAACAGGGGAGGCGAACACCGGGGAGCTGTTTTTT	CASSPTGEANTGELFF
TRBV5-1	-	-	TRBJ2-3	15	TGCGCCAGCAGCTTGGGGCTCGACTACACAGATACGCAGTATTTT	CASSLGLDYTDTQYF
TRBV5-4	-	-	TRBJ2-5	16	TGTGCCAGCAGCCCCCTCCCGGGGGGCCCACAAGAGACCCAGTACTTC	CASSPLPGGPQETQYF
TRBV3-1/TRBV3-2	-	TRBD2	TRBJ2-5	17	TGTGCCAGCAGCCCCTCTCGGGCTAGCGGGGTCCAAGAGACCCAGTACTTC	CASSPSRASGVQETQYF
TRBV27	-	TRBD1	TRBJ1-2	17	TGTGCCAGCAGTTTACGAAATCCGGGACAGGGGATTACGGGCTACACCTTC	CASSLRNPGQGITGYTF
TRBV27	-	-	TRBJ2-3	14	TGTGCCAGCAGTTTTCTGGAGGACACAGATACGCAGTATTTT	CASSFLEDTDTQYF
TRBV5-6	-	TRBD1	TRBJ1-2	16	TGTGCCAGCAGCTTGTGGACAGGGCGGATTGACTATGGCTACACCTTC	CASSLWTGRIDYGYTF
TRBV30	once	TRBD1	TRBJ1-1	14	TGTGCCTGGAGTGCCGACAGGGGGAACACTGAAGCTTTCTTT	CAWSADRGNTEAFF
TRBV7-6	-	TRBD1	TRBJ2-7	15	TGTGCCAGCAGCAGAAGGGACAGCCCGATGTGGGAGCAGTACTTC	CASSRRDSPMWEQYF
TRBV28	-	-	TRBJ2-1	11	TGTGCCAGCAGTTTTCGTAGTGAGCAGTTCTTC	CASSFRSEQFF
TRBV3-1/TRBV3-2	-	-	TRBJ1-1	14	TGTGCCAGCAGCCAAGTATCAGGGAACACTGAAGCTTTCTTT	CASSQVSGNTEAFF
TRBV7-9	once	TRBD2	TRBJ2-3	18	TGTGCCAGCAGCTTAGGTGTATCGAGCGGGATATCTGCAGATACGCAGTATTTT	CASSLGVSSGISADTQYF
TRBV28	-	-	TRBJ2-7	13	TGTGCCAGCAGTTCCCCGGAGATCTACGAGCAGTACTTC	CASSSPEIYEQYF
TRBV5-6	-	-	TRBJ1-1	15	TGTGCCAGCAGCGCCCGAAGAATGGGACTCACTGAAGCTTTCTTT	CASSARRMGLTEAFF
TRBV7-8	-	-	TRBJ1-2	16	TGTGCCAGCAGCTTAGCCTTCAGGGCAACGGACTATGGCTACACCTTC	CASSLAFRATDYGYTF
TRBV12-3/TRBV12-4	-	-	TRBJ1-5	13	TGTGCCAGCAGGTTTACCGCCGGGCAGCCCCAGCATTTT	CASRFTAGQPQHF
TRBV5-1	-	TRBD2	TRBJ2-2	15	TGCGCCAGCAGCTTGGGACTAGCGGGAGCCGGGGAGCTGTTTTTT	CASSLGLAGAGELFF
TRBV30	few	-	TRBJ1-4	11	TGTGCCTGGACCCGGGGGGACGAACTGTTTTTT	CAWTRGDELFF
TRBV27	-	-	TRBJ1-3	14	TGTGCCAGCAGCAGCGGGCTGGCCCCTAACACCATATATTTT	CASSSGLAPNTIYF
TRBV9	-	TRBD2	TRBJ2-1	19	TGTGCCAGCAGCGTAGCCGGGACTAGCGGGAGGGAATCCTACAATGAGCAGTTCTTC	CASSVAGTSGRESYNEQFF
TRBV7-2	-	-	TRBJ1-2	17	TGTGCCAGCAGCTTAGACTCTGGGACACGAGCTAACTATGGCTACACCTTC	CASSLDSGTRANYGYTF
TRBV28	-	-	TRBJ2-3	16	TGTGCCAGCAGCTCCTATGGGGGGACTAGCACAGATACGCAGTATTTT	CASSSYGGTSTDTQYF
TRBV3-1/TRBV3-2	-	TRBD1	TRBJ1-6	15	TGTGCCAGCAGCCAGCAAGACAGGGGTGGTTCACCCCTCCACTTT	CASSQQDRGGSPLHF
TRBV27	-	-	TRBJ1-2	15	TGTGCCAGCAGTTTAGGCGACAGTTCGTTCTATGGCTACACCTTC	CASSLGDSSFYGYTF
TRBV25-1	-	-	TRBJ2-7	15	TGTGCCAGCACGAGGGCAGGGGCAAGTTCCTACGAGCAGTACTTC	CASTRAGASSYEQYF
TRBV15	-	TRBD2	TRBJ2-1	15	TGTGCCACCAGCAGAGGCGATAGCGGGGGGCTCGGGCAGTTCTTC	CATSRGDSGGLGQFF
TRBV30	once	TRBD1	TRBJ1-2	16	TGTGCCTGGAGTGGGGCCGACAGGGGGCTCAACTATGGCTACACCTTC	CAWSGADRGLNYGYTF
TRBV5-1	once	-	TRBJ1-1	13	TGCGCCAGCAGCCACTCGTTCGGGACTGAAGCTTTCTTT	CASSHSFGTEAFF
TRBV18	-	-	TRBJ1-2	13	TGTGCCAGCTCACCAAATACAGACTATGGCTACACCTTC	CASSPNTDYGYTF
TRBV30	-	-	TRBJ1-4	14	TGTGCCTGGAGTGTACTCGGCGGGCGGGAAAAACTGTTTTTT	CAWSVLGGREKLFF
TRBV6-6	-	-	TRBJ1-3	15	TGTGCCAGCAGTACCCCCCAGGGTTCAGGAAACACCATATATTTT	CASSTPQGSGNTIYF
TRBV10-3	-	TRBD2	TRBJ2-1	14	TGTGCCATCAGTCTAGCGGGGGGGCAGGGTGAGCAGTTCTTC	CAISLAGGQGEQFF
TRBV19	-	TRBD1	TRBJ1-1	18	TGTGCCAGTAGTACAGCGGACAGGGTGCTTAATTTGAACACTGAAGCTTTCTTT	CASSTADRVLNLNTEAFF
TRBV19	few	TRBD1	TRBJ1-2	14	TGTGCCAGTAGTATCATACAGGGGACCTATGGCTACACCTTC	CASSIIQGTYGYTF
TRBV4-1	once	TRBD1	TRBJ1-5	17	TGCGCCAGCAGCCGGCAGGGGACAGGGGCCACCAATCAGCCCCAGCATTTT	CASSRQGTGATNQPQHF
TRBV19	-	TRBD1	TRBJ1-4	14	TGTGCCAGTAGTATTATAGGGGGCAAAGAAAAACTGTTTTTT	CASSIIGGKEKLFF
TRBV12-5	few	TRBD2	TRBJ2-2	18	TGTGCTAGTGGTTTGGCCCTAACTAGCGGGGTAAACACCGGGGAGCTGTTTTTT	CASGLALTSGVNTGELFF
TRBV2	many	-	TRBJ2-7	16	TGTGCCAGCAGTACGGCCCTGTGGCAGGGGTTTCACGAGCAGTACTTC	CASSTALWQGFHEQYF